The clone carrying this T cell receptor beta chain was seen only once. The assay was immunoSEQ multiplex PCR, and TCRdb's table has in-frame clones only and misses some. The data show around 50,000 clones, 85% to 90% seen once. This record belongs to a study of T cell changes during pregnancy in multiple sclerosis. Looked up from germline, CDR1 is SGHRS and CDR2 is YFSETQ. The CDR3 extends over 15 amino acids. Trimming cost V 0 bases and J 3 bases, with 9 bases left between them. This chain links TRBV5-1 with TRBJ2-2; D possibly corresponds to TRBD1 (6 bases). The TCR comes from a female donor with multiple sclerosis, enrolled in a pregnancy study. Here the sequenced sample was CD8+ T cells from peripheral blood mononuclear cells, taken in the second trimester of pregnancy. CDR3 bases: TGCGCCAGCAGCTTGGCCGAGGGGGACACCGGGGAGCTGTTTTTT. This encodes CASSLAEGDTGELFF.